This TCR beta chain was retrieved from a study of human T cells and chemical hapten exposure. Documented time point: patch test 1, 2 weeks after DPC sensitization. The treatment: therapeutic diphenylcyclopropenone sensitization with weekly scalp DPC. TCRdb fed the RACE reads into MiXCR, producing one record per CDR3 protein. The table shows about 83,000 distinct CDR3 sequences, with about 7.5% occurring only once. Note on this clonotype: What it binds is unknown. A read error is possible here, since a much larger clone lies one base away.

General observations from the study: Sensitization with DPC brought no change to TCRs above 1 in 1000 in frequency. Having alopecia, the donors may differ immunologically from healthy people.

This sequence was found in a woman in her twenties or thirties with alopecia areata. Some clones in this sample may be carry-over from other donors' samples. The specimen comprised whole blood, sampled in connection with sensitization to the hapten diphenylcyclopropenone (DPC).

CDR3 protein: CACRKDYNEQFF. In DNA, the CDR3 is TGTGCCTGCAGAAAGGATTACAATGAGCAGTTCTTC. The chain combines TRBV30 with TRBJ2-1, with unresolved D. Trimming cost V 6 bases and J 4 bases, with 10 bases left between them. Germline assignment: CDR1 GTSNPN and CDR2 SVGIG (reference sequence). The CDR3 has 12 amino acids.